The clone carrying this T cell receptor (beta chain) was seen repeatedly, ten times or more. Its matching antigen is unknown. Time point described: newly diagnosed GD, antithyroid drugs for less than 3 months. PBMCs were the source of the RNA used for TCR sequencing. This sample is part of a study of regulatory T cells in long-lasting Graves disease. Whole-study results and caveats: Comparison showed that persistent patients shared more public clonotypes (over 2,500) than new patients (966). Gene preferences differed: TRBV28, TRBJ1-2, TRBJ2-5 in persistent cases.

The CDR3 contains 11 residues. Germline V gene lookup returns CDR1 MNHNS and CDR2 SASEGT. V lost 0 bases to trimming and J lost 6 bases, with 2 bases between them. Library construction for TCR beta used iRepertoire HTBI primers and Arm-PCR of CDR3 regions. One entry per CDR3 protein results from TCRdb running MiXCR on the multiplex PCR reads. The sample holds around 250,000 distinct CDR3 sequences, 15% to 20% seen once. These data were also filed under a second study, of T cells in Graves' hyperthyroidism and ophthalmopathy.

The J gene is TRBJ1-1, the V gene TRBV6-1, with unresolved D. Specimen: peripheral blood mononuclear cells (PBMCs), collected at new diagnosis, from a patient treated with antithyroid drugs. The receptor's source is a woman between 25 and 40 years old with Graves disease. The CDR3 DNA sequence: TGTGCCAGCAGTGAAGCCCCTGAAGCTTTCTTT. Protein sequence: CASSEAPEAFF.